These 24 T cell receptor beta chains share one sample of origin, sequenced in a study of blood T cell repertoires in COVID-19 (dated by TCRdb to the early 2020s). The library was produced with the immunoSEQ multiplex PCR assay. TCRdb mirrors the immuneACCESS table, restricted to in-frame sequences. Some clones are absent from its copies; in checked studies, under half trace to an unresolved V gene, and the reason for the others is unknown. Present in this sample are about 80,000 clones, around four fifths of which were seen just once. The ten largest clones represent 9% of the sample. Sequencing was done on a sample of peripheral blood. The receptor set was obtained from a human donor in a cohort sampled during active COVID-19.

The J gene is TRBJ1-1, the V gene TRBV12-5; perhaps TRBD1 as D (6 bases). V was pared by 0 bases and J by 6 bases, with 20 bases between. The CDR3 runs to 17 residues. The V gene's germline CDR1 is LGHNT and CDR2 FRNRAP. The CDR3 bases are TGTGCTAGTGGTTTGGTTCTGGCAGGGGCGAGGGGAGCTGAAGCTTTCTTT. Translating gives CASGLVLAGARGAEAFF.

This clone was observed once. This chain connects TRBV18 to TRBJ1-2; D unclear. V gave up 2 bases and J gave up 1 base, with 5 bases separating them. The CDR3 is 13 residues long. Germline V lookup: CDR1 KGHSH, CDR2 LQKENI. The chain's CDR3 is CASSPSDNYGYTF. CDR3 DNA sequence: TGTGCCAGCTCACCAAGCGATAACTATGGCTACACCTTC.

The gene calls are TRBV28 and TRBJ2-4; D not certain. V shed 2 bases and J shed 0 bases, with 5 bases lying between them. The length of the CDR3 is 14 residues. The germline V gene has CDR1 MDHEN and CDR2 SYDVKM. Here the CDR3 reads CASSLNIAKNIQYF. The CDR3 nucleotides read TGTGCCAGCAGTTTAAACATAGCCAAAAACATTCAGTACTTC.

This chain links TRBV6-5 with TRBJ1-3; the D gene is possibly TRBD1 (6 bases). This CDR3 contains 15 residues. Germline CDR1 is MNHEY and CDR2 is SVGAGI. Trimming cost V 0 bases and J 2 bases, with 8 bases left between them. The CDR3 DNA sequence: TGTGCCAGCAGTTACTCGAGGGACACTGGAAACACCATATATTTT. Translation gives CASSYSRDTGNTIYF.

CDR3 DNA: TGTGCCAGCAGCGTGCGGGTCAGCACTGAAGCTTTCTTT. Protein: CASSVRVSTEAFF. V gene TRBV27 combines with J gene TRBJ1-1; no clear D gene. V was cut by 6 bases and J by 4 bases, with 12 bases left in between. Germline V gives CDR1 MNHEY, CDR2 SMNVEV (reference sequence). The CDR3 sequence is 13 residues long.

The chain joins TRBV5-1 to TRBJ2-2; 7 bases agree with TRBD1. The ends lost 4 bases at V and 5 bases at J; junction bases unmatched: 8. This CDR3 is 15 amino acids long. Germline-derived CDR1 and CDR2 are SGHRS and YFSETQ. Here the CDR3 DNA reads TGCGCCAGCAGCACCGGGACAGTCCTAACCGGGGAGCTGTTTTTT. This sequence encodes CASSTGTVLTGELFF.

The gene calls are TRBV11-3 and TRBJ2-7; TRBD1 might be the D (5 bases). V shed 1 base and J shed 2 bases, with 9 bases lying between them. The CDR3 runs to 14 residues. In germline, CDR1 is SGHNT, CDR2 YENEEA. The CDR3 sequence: CASSLVAGPYEQYF. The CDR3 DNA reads TGTGCCAGCAGCTTAGTGGCAGGGCCCTACGAGCAGTACTTC.

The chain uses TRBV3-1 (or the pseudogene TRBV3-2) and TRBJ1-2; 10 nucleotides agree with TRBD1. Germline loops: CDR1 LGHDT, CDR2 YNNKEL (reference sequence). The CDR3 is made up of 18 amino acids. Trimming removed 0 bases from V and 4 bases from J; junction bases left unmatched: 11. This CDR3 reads CASSQDLTGGVYGYGYTF. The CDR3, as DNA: TGTGCCAGCAGCCAAGATCTGACAGGGGGCGTGTATGGCTATGGCTACACCTTC.

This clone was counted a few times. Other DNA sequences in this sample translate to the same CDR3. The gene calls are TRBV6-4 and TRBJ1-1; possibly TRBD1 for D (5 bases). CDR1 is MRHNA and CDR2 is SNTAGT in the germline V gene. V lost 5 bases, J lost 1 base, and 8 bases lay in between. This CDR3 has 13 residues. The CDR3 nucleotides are TGTGCCAGCAGTCGTACAGGGAACACTGAAGCTTTCTTT. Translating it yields CASSRTGNTEAFF.

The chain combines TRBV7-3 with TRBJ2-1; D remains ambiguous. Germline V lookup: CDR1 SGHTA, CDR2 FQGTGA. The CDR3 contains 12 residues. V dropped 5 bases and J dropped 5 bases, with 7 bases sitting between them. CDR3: CASSLRNNEQFF. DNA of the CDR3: TGTGCCAGCAGCCTCAGGAACAATGAGCAGTTCTTC.

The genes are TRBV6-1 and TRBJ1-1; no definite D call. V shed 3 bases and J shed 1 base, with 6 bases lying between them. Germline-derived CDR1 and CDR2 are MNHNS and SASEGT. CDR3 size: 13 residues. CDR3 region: CASSDRGNTEAFF. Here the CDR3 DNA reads TGTGCCAGCAGTGATAGAGGGAACACTGAAGCTTTCTTT.

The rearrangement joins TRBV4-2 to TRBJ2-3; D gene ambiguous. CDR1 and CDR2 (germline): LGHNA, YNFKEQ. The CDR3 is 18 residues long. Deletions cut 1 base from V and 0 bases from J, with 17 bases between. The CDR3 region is CASSQVVVELFSTDTQYF. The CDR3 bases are TGTGCCAGCAGCCAAGTAGTCGTGGAGCTCTTTAGCACAGATACGCAGTATTTT.

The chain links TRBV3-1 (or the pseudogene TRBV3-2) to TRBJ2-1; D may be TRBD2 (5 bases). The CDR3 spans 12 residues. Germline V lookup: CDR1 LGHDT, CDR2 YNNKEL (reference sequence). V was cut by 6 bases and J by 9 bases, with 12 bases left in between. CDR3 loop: CASRPGLGEQFF. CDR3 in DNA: TGTGCCAGCAGACCAGGACTTGGTGAGCAGTTCTTC.

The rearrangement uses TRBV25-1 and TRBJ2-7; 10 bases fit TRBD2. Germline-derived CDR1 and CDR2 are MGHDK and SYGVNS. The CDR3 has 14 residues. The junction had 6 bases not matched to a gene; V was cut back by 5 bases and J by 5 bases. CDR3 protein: CASSKASGSNEQYF. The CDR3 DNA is TGTGCCAGCAGTAAGGCTAGCGGGAGCAACGAGCAGTACTTC.

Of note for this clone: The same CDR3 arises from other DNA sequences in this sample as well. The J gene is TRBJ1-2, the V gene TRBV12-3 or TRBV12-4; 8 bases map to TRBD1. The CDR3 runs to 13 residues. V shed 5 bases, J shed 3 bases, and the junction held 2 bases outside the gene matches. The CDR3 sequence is CASSPDRDYGYTF. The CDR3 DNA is TGTGCCAGCAGTCCGGACAGGGACTATGGCTACACCTTC.

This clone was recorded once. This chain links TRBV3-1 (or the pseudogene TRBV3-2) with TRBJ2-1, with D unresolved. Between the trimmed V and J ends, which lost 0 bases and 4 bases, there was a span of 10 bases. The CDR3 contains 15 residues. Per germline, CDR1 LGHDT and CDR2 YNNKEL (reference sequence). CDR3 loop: CASSQDLESYNEQFF. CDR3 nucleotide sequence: TGTGCCAGCAGCCAAGACCTAGAATCATACAATGAGCAGTTCTTC.

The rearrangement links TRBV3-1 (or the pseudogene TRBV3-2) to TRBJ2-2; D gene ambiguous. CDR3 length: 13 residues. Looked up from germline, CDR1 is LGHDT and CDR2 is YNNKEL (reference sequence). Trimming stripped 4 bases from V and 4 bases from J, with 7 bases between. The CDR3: CASSLFSTGELFF. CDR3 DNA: TGTGCCAGCAGCCTATTCTCCACCGGGGAGCTGTTTTTT.

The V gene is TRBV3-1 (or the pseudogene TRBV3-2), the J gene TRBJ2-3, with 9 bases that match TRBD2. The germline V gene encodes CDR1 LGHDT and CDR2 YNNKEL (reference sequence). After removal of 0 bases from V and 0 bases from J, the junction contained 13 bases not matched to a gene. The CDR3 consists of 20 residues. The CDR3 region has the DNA TGTGCCAGCAGCCAAGACCTCTCGGGCGCGACTAGCGGTAGCACAGATACGCAGTATTTT. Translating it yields CASSQDLSGATSGSTDTQYF.

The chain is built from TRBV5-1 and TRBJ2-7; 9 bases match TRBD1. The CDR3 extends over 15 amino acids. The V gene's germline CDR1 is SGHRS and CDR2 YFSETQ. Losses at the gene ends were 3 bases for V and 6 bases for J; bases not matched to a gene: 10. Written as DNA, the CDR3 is TGCGCCAGCAGCTCCCCCGGGACAGGGTACGGCGAGCAGTACTTC. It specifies CASSSPGTGYGEQYF.

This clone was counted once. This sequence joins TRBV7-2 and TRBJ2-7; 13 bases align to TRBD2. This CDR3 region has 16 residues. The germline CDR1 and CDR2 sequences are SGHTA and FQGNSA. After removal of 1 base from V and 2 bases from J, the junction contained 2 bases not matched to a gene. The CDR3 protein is CASSLVGTSGAYEQYF. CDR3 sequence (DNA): TGTGCCAGCAGCTTAGTTGGGACTAGCGGGGCCTACGAGCAGTACTTC.

The CDR3 nucleotides are TGCGCCAGCAGCCCGACTGTGAACTACGAGCAGTACTTC. Translated, it gives CASSPTVNYEQYF. This chain links TRBV5-1 with TRBJ2-7; D not resolved. CDR3 length equals 13 residues. V lost 4 bases to trimming and J lost 3 bases, with 11 bases between them. The V gene's germline CDR1 is SGHRS and CDR2 YFSETQ.

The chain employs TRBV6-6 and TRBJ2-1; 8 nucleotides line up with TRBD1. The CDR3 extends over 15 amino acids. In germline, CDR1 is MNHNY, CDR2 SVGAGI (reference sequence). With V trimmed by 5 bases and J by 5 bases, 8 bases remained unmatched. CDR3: CASSGGQVKDNEQFF. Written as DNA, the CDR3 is TGTGCCAGCAGTGGGGGACAGGTCAAAGACAATGAGCAGTTCTTC.

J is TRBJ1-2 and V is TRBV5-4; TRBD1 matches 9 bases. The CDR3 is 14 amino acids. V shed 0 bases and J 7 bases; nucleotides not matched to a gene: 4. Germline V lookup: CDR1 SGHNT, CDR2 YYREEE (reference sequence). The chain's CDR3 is CASSLAGTGSGYTF. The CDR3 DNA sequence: TGTGCCAGCAGCTTGGCAGGGACAGGGTCTGGCTACACCTTC.

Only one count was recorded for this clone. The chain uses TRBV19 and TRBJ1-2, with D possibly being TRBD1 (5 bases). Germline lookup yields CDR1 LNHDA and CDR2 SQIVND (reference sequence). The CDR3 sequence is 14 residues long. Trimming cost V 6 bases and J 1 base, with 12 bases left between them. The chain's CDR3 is CASRRRGSNYGYTF. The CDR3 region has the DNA TGTGCCAGTAGAAGGAGGGGAAGTAACTATGGCTACACCTTC. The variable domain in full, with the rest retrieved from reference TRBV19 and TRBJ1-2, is DGGITQSPKYLFRKEGQNVTLSCEQNLNHDAMYWYRQDPGQGLRLIYYSQIVNDFQKGDIAEGYSVSREKKESFPLTVTSAQKNPTAFYLCASRRRGSNYGYTFGSGTRLTVV.